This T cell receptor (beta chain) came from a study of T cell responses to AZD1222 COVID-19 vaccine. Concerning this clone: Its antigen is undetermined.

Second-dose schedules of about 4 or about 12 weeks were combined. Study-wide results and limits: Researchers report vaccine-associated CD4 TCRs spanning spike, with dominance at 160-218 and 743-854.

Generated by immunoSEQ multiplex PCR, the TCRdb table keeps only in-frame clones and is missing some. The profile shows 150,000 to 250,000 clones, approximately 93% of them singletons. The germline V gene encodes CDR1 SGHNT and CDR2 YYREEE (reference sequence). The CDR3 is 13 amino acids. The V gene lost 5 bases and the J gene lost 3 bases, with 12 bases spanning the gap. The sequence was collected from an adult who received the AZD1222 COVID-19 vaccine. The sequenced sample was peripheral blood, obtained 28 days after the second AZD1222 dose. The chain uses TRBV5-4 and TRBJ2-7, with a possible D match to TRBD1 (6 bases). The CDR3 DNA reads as TGTGCCAGCAGTGGGGACACTCACTACGAGCAGTACTTC. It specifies CASSGDTHYEQYF.